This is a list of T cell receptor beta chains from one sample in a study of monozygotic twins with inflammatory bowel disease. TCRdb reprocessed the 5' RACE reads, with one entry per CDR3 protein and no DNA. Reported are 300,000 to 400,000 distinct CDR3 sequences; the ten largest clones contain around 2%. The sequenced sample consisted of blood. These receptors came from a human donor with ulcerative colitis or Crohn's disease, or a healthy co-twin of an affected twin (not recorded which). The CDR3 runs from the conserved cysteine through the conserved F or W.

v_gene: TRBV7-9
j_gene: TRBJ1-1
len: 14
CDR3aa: CASSFTGGGTEAFF

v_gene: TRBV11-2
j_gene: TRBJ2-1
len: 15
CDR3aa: CASSLDLRQGGEQFF

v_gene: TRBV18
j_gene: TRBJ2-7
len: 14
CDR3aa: CASSPGTPDYEQYF

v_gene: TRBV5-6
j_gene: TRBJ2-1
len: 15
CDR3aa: CASSPGTGRDNEQFF

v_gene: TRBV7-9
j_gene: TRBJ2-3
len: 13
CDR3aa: CASNPSERITQYF

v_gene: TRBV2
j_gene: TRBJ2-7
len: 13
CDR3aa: CASSEDGRGEQYF

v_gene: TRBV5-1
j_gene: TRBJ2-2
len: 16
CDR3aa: CASSFTYGITGGELFF

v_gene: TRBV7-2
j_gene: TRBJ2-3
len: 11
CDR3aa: CASSGRDTQYF

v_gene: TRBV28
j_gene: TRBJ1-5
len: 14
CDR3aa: CASSSGPINQPQHF

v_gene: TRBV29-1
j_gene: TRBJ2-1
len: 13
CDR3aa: CSVVRPRRNEQFF

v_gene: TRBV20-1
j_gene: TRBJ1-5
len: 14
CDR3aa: CSARPDRYNQPQHF

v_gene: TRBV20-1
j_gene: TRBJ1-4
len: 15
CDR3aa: CSARTPGERGEKLFF

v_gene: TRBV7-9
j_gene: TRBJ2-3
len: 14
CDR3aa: CASDREGQRDTQYF

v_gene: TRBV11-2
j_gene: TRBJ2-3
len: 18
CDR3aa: CASSLDYGVGHGTDTQYF

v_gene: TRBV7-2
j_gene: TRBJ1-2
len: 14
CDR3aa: CASSSGQFFSGYTF

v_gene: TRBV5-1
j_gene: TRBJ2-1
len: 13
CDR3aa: CASSIQGNNEQFF

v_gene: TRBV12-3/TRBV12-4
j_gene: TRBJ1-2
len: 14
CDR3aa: CASSLTGGNYGYTF

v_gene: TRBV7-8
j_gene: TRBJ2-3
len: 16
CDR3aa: CASSLDAGGFTDTQYF

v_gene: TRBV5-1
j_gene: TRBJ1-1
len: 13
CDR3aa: CASKSDMNTEAFF

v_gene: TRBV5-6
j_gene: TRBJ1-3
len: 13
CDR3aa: CASSFGNGNTIYF

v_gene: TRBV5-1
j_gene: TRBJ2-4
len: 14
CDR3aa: CASSLSGLGNIQYF

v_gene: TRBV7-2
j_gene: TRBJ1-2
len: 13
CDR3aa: CASSLDFNYGYTF

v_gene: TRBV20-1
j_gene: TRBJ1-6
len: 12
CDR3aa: CSAYQKPDSLHF

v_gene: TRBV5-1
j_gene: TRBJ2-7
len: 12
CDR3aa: CASSRVSSEQYF

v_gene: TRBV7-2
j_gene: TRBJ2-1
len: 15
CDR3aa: CASSLRSGGNNEQFF

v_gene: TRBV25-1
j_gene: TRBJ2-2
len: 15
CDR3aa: CASSESGGFSGELFF

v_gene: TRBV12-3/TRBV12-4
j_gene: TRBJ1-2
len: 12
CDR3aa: CASSSQRVGYTF

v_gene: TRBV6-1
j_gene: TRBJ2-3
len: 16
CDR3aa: CASSDTGPRVADTQYF

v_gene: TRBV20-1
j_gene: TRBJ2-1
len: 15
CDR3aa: CSAPSLADSYNEQFF

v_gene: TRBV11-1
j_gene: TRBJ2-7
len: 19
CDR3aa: CASSSAWTSGTLNSYEQYF

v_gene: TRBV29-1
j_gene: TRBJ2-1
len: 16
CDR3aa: CSVCMRDRERVNEQFF

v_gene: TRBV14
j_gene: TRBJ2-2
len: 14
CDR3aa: CASSQFKITGELFF

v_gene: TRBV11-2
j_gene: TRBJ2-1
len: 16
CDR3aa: CASSLVAGWDYNEQFF